Listed below are T cell receptor beta chains from one sample, sequenced in a study of T cells in Graves' hyperthyroidism and ophthalmopathy. MiXCR, run by TCRdb on the multiplex PCR reads, gives a single entry per CDR3 protein. The sample consists of roughly 500,000 distinct CDR3 sequences, 40% to 50% of them appearing once. Sequencing was performed on peripheral blood or thyroid tissue (not recorded which). Receptors originate from an adult woman with Graves' disease, either hyperthyroidism or ophthalmopathy (not recorded which). The CDR3 runs from the conserved cysteine through the conserved F or W. The D gene is left open where the match is weak. Where a row states a size, it is once, few, many or the class of an expanded clone; other rows omit it.

v_call	j_call	d_call	clone_size	cdr3_aa	cdr3_nt
TRBV3-1	TRBJ1-1	.	few	CASSPLQGNTEAFF	TGTGCCAGCAGCCCACTTCAGGGGAACACTGAAGCTTTCTTT
TRBV2	TRBJ1-4	.	once	CASDAVLANEKLFF	TGTGCTAGCGACGCTGTTCTGGCTAATGAAAAACTGTTTTTT
TRBV4-1	TRBJ1-6	TRBD1	.	CASSHPDRAPPLHF	TGCGCCAGCAGCCACCCGGACAGGGCACCACCCCTCCACTTT
TRBV19	TRBJ2-2	.	.	CASRPTGRVIRTGELFF	TGTGCCAGTCGACCCACAGGCAGGGTGATTCGGACCGGGGAGCTGTTTTTT
TRBV11-2	TRBJ2-5	.	.	CASRQRGLETQYF	TGTGCCAGCAGGCAGCGAGGGTTGGAGACCCAGTACTTC
TRBV15	TRBJ2-5	TRBD1	.	CATSGPTGGYQETQYF	TGTGCCACCAGCGGACCGACAGGGGGATACCAAGAGACCCAGTACTTC
TRBV2	TRBJ1-2	.	.	CARGGSAARLYTF	TGTGCCAGGGGGGGATCCGCGGCTCGGCTCTACACCTTC
TRBV13	TRBJ1-1	TRBD1	.	CASSLGTGNRNTEAFF	TGTGCCAGCAGCTTAGGGACAGGGAACAGGAACACTGAAGCTTTCTTT
TRBV20-1	TRBJ2-2	TRBD2	.	CSARTSGRARSGTGELFF	TGCAGCGCTCGGACTAGCGGGAGGGCCAGGTCCGGCACCGGGGAGCTGTTTTTT
TRBV5-1	TRBJ2-5	TRBD2	.	CASSLELLAGVGQETQYF	TGCGCCAGCAGCTTGGAGTTACTAGCGGGAGTGGGACAAGAGACCCAGTACTTC
TRBV10-2	TRBJ2-6	.	.	CASSESGRNVLTF	TGCGCCAGCAGTGAGTCTGGCCGCAACGTCCTGACTTTC
TRBV15	TRBJ1-6	TRBD1	.	CATSRETGNSPLHF	TGTGCCACCAGCAGAGAGACAGGGAACTCACCCCTCCACTTT
TRBV5-4	TRBJ1-6	TRBD1	many	CASSSGQGAQRNSPLHF	TGTGCCAGCAGCTCTGGACAGGGGGCGCAGAGGAATTCACCCCTCCACTTT
TRBV24-1	TRBJ1-4	TRBD1	.	CATSESGTGIEKLFF	TGTGCCACCAGTGAATCCGGGACAGGGATCGAAAAACTGTTTTTT
TRBV10-3	TRBJ2-7	.	.	CARDRTSYEQYF	TGTGCTAGAGACCGGACTTCCTACGAGCAGTACTTC
TRBV13	TRBJ1-1	.	.	CASSLGEGGAFF	TGTGCCAGCAGCTTAGGTGAGGGAGGTGCTTTCTTT
TRBV7-2	TRBJ2-7	.	.	CASAGFSYEQYF	TGTGCCAGCGCAGGGTTCTCCTACGAGCAGTACTTC
TRBV20-1	TRBJ1-6	.	.	CSARDPKSSYNSPLHF	TGCAGTGCCCGGGACCCTAAGAGCTCCTATAATTCACCCCTCCACTTT
TRBV20-1	TRBJ1-6	.	many	CSARDRLSSYNSPLHF	TGCAGTGCGCGGGACCGACTCAGCTCCTATAATTCACCCCTCCACTTT
TRBV14	TRBJ1-3	TRBD1	.	CASSRGQGAGDTIYF	TGTGCCAGCAGCCGTGGACAGGGGGCTGGGGACACCATATATTTT
TRBV7-9	TRBJ2-7	TRBD2	.	CASSHGTSEYYEQYF	TGTGCCAGCAGCCATGGGACTAGCGAGTATTACGAGCAGTACTTC
TRBV2	TRBJ2-6	.	.	CASRATGDNVLTF	TGTGCCAGCAGAGCAACTGGGGACAACGTCCTGACTTTC
TRBV6-1	TRBJ1-6	.	.	CASTTAGPLHF	TGTGCCAGCACCACGGCAGGACCCCTCCACTTT
TRBV29-1	TRBJ1-1	.	.	CSAGRDPPFADTEAFF	TGCAGCGCAGGCCGGGACCCACCCTTCGCAGACACTGAAGCTTTCTTT
TRBV5-8	TRBJ2-6	.	many	CASSFGDSSGANVLTF	TGTGCCAGCAGCTTTGGCGACAGCTCTGGGGCCAACGTCCTGACTTTC
TRBV9	TRBJ1-4	.	.	CASSVEVFF	TGTGCCAGCAGCGTAGAGGTGTTTTTT
TRBV7-2	TRBJ2-5	.	.	CASSSAGSETQYF	TGTGCCAGCAGCTCCGCCGGTTCGGAGACCCAGTACTTC
TRBV2	TRBJ1-1	.	.	CASSGGWEAFF	TGTGCCAGCAGTGGGGGATGGGAAGCTTTCTTT
TRBV9	TRBJ2-5	.	.	CASSPLVGAGQETQYF	TGTGCCAGCAGCCCCTTAGTGGGGGCGGGACAAGAGACCCAGTACTTC
TRBV7-2	TRBJ1-6	TRBD1	.	CASRRTGGRSPLHF	TGTGCCAGCAGAAGGACAGGGGGACGATCACCCCTCCACTTT
TRBV7-3	TRBJ2-5	TRBD1	few	CASSRHDRVETQYF	TGTGCCAGCAGCAGACACGACAGGGTGGAGACCCAGTACTTC
TRBV25-1	TRBJ1-5	TRBD1	.	CASSGTGGYGQPQHF	TGTGCCAGCAGTGGGACAGGGGGCTACGGTCAGCCCCAGCATTTT
TRBV7-9	TRBJ1-2	TRBD1	.	CASSPQDRIYGYTF	TGTGCCAGCAGCCCGCAGGACAGGATCTATGGCTACACCTTC
TRBV7-9	TRBJ2-7	TRBD2	.	CASSSETSATAYEQYF	TGTGCCAGCAGCTCAGAAACTAGCGCGACAGCCTACGAGCAGTACTTC
TRBV25-1	TRBJ2-7	.	.	CASSEYPGLSTYEQYF	TGTGCCAGCAGTGAATACCCGGGACTCTCTACCTACGAGCAGTACTTC
TRBV20-1	TRBJ1-1	.	.	CSAQDPAMNTEAFF	TGCAGTGCCCAGGACCCGGCGATGAACACTGAAGCTTTCTTT
TRBV10-3	TRBJ2-7	TRBD1	.	CATIRGSYEQYF	TGTGCCACCATCAGGGGGTCCTACGAGCAGTACTTC